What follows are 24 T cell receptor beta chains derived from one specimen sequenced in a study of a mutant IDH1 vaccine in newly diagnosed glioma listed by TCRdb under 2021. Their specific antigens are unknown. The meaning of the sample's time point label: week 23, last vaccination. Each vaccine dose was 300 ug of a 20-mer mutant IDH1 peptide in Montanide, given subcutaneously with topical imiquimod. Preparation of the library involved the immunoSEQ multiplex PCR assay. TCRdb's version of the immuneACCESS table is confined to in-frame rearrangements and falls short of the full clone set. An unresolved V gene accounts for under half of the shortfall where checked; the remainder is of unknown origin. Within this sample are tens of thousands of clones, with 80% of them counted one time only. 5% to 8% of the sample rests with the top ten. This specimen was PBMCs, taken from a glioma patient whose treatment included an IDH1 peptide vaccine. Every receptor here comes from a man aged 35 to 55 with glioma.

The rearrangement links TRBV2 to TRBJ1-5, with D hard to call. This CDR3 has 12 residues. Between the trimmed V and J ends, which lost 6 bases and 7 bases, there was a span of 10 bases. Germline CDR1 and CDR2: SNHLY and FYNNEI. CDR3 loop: CASSDGGQPQHF. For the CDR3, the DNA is TGTGCCAGCAGCGATGGTGGCCAGCCCCAGCATTTT. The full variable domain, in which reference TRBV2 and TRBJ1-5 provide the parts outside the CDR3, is EPEVTQTPSHQVTQMGQEVILRCVPISNHLYFYWYRQILGQKVEFLVSFYNNEISEKSEIFDDQFSVERPDGSNFTLKIRSTKLEDSAMYFCASSDGGQPQHFGDGTRLSIL.

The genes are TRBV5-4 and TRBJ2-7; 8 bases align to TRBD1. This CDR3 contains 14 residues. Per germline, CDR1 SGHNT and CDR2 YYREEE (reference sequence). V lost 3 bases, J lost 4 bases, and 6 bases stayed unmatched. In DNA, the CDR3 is TGTGCCAGCAGCTCCCCCGGGACAGGATACGAGCAGTACTTC. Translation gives CASSSPGTGYEQYF. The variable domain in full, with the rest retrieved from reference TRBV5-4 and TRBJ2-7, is ETGVTQSPTHLIKTRGQQVTLRCSSQSGHNTVSWYQQALGQGPQFIFQYYREEENGRGNFPPRFSGLQFPNYSSELNVNALELDDSALYLCASSSPGTGYEQYFGPGTRLTVT.

The CDR3 here is CASSLRDRVSEQYF. The CDR3 nucleotides read TGTGCCAGCAGTTTAAGGGACAGGGTCTCCGAGCAGTACTTC. The chain couples TRBV27 to TRBJ2-7; 9 positions agree with TRBD1. Trimming removed 2 bases from V and 6 bases from J; junction bases left unmatched: 5. Germline CDR1 and CDR2: MNHEY and SMNVEV (reference sequence). The CDR3 length is 14 residues.

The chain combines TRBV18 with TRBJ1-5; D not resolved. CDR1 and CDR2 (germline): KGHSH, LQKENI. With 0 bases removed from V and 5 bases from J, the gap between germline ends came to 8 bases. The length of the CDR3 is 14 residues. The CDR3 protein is CASSPPGRDQPQHF. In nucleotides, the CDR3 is TGTGCCAGCTCACCACCAGGGAGGGATCAGCCCCAGCATTTT.

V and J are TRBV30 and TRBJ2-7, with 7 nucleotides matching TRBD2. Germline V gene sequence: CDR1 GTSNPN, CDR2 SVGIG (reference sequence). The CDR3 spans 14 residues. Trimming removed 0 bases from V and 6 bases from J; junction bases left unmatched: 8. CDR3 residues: CAWSVQAGVGEQYF. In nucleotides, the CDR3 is TGTGCCTGGAGTGTACAGGCGGGGGTGGGCGAGCAGTACTTC.

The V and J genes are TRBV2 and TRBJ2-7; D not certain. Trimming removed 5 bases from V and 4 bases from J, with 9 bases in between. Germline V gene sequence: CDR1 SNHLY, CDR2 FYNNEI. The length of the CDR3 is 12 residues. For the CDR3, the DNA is TGTGCCAGCAGTCCCGCCCTGTACGAGCAGTACTTC. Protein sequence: CASSPALYEQYF.

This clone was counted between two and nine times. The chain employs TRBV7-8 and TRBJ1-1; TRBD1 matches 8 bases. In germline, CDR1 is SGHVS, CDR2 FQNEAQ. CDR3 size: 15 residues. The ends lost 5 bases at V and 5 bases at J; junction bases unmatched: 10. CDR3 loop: CASSTRQGASTEAFF. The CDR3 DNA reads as TGTGCCAGCAGCACGCGTCAGGGGGCGTCTACTGAAGCTTTCTTT.

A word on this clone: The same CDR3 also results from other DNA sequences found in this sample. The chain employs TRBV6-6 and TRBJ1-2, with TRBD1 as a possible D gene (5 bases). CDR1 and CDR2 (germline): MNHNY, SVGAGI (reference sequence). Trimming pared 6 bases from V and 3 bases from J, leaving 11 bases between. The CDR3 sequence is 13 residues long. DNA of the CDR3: TGTGCCAGCAGCCCTACAGGAGACTATGGCTACACCTTC. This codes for CASSPTGDYGYTF.

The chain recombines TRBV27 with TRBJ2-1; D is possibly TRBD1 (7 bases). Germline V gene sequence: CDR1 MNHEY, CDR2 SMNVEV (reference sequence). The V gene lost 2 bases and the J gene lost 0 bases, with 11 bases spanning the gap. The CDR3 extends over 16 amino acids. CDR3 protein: CASSLRGTASYNEQFF. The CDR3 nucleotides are TGTGCCAGCAGTTTACGGGGGACAGCCTCCTACAATGAGCAGTTCTTC.

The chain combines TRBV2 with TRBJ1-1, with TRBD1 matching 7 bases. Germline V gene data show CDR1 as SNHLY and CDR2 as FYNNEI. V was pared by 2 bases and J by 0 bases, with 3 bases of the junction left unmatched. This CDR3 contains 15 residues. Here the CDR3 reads CASSESRGLNTEAFF. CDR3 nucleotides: TGTGCCAGCAGTGAATCCAGGGGGTTGAACACTGAAGCTTTCTTT.

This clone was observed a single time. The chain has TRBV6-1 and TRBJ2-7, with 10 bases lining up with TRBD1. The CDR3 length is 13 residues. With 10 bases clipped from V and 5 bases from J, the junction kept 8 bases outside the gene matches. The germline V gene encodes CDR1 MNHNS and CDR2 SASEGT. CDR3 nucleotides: TGTGCCACCGACCGGGACAGGGGCGACGAGCAGTACTTC. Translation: CATDRDRGDEQYF.

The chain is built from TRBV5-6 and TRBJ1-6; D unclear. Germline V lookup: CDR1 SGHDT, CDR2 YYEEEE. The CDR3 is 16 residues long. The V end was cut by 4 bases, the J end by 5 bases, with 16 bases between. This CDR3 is CASSRVTLRNNSPLHF. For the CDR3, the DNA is TGTGCCAGCAGCCGGGTCACCCTGAGGAATAATTCACCCCTCCACTTT.

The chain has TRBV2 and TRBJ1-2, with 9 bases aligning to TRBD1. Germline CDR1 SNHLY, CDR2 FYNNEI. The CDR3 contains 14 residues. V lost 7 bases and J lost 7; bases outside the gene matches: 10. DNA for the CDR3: TGTGCCAGCACCCCAGGGACAGGGATTTCTGGCTACACCTTC. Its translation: CASTPGTGISGYTF. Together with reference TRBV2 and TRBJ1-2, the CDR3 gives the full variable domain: EPEVTQTPSHQVTQMGQEVILRCVPISNHLYFYWYRQILGQKVEFLVSFYNNEISEKSEIFDDQFSVERPDGSNFTLKIRSTKLEDSAMYFCASTPGTGISGYTFGSGTRLTVV.

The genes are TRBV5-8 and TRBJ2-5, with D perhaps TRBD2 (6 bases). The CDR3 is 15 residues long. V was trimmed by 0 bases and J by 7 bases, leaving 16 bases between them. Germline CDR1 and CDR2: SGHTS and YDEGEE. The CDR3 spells CASSLEPGNGGTQYF. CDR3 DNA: TGTGCCAGCAGCTTGGAACCAGGCAACGGGGGGACCCAGTACTTC.

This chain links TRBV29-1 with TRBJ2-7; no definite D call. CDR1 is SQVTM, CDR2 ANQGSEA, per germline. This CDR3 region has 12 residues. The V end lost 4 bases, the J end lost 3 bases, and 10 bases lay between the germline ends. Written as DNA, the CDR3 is TGCAGCGTTGTGCCTGACGGCTACGAGCAGTACTTC. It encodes CSVVPDGYEQYF.

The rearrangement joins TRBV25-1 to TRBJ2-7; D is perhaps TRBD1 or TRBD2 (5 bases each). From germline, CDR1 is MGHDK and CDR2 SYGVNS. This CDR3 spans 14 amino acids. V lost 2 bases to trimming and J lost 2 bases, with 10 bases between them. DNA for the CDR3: TGTGCCAGCAGTGAAAGGGACGTCGCCTACGAGCAGTACTTC. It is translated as CASSERDVAYEQYF.

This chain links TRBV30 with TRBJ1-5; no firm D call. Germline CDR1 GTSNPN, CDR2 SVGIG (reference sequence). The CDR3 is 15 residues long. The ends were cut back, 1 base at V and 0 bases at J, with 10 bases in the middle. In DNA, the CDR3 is TGTGCCTGGAGTGCTCCGGGTTATAGCAATCAGCCCCAGCATTTT. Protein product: CAWSAPGYSNQPQHF. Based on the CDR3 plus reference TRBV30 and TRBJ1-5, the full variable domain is SQTIHQWPATLVQPVGSPLSLECTVEGTSNPNLYWYRQAAGRGLQLLFYSVGIGQISSEVPQNLSASRPQDRQFILSSKKLLLSDSGFYLCAWSAPGYSNQPQHFGDGTRLSIL.

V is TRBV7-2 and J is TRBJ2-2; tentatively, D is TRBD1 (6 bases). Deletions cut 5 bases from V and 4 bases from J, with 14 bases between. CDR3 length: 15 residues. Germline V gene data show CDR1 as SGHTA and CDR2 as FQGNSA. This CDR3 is CASSLQGPITGELFF. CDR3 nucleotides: TGTGCCAGCAGCCTACAGGGTCCGATCACCGGGGAGCTGTTTTTT.

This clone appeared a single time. The CDR3 region is CASKTSSNQPQHF. For the CDR3, the DNA is TGTGCCAGTAAGACAAGTAGCAATCAGCCCCAGCATTTT. This chain joins TRBV6-6 and TRBJ1-5; D uncertain. The V gene's germline CDR1 is MNHNY and CDR2 SVGAGI (reference sequence). The CDR3 loop spans 13 amino acids. V shed 9 bases and J shed 0 bases, with 9 bases lying between them.

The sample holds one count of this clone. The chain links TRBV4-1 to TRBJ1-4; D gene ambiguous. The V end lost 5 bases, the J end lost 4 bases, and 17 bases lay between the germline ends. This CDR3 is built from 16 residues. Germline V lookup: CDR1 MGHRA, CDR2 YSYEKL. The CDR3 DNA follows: TGCGCCAGCAGCGCCCGTGCCCAGAGAGATAATGAAAAACTGTTTTTT. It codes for CASSARAQRDNEKLFF.

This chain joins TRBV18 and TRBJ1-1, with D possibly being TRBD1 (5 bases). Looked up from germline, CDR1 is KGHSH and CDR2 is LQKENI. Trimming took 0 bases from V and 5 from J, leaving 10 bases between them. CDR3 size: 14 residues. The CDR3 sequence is CASSPPGGETEAFF. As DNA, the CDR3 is TGTGCCAGCTCACCACCGGGGGGGGAAACTGAAGCTTTCTTT.

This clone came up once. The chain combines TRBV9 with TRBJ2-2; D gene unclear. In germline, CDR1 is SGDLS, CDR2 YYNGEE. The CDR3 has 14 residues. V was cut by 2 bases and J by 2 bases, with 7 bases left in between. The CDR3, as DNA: TGTGCCAGCAGCGTCGACTCAAACACCGGGGAGCTGTTTTTT. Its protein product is CASSVDSNTGELFF. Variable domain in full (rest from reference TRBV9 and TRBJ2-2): DSGVTQTPKHLITATGQRVTLRCSPRSGDLSVYWYQQSLDQGLQFLIQYYNGEERAKGNILERFSAQQFPDLHSELNLSSLELGDSALYFCASSVDSNTGELFFGEGSRLTVL.

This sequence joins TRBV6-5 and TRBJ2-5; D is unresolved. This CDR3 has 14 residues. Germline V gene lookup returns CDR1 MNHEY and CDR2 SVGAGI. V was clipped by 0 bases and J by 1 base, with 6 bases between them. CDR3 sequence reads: CASSYSSFQETQYF. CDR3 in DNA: TGTGCCAGCAGTTACTCGTCCTTCCAAGAGACCCAGTACTTC.

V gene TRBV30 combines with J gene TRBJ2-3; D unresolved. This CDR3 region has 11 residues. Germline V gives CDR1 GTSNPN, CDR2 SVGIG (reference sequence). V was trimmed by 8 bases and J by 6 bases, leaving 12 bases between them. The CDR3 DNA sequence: TGTGCCCTTCAATCGGCCGATACGCAGTATTTT. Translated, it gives CALQSADTQYF.